These 2 T cell receptor beta chains share one sample of origin, sequenced in a study of regulatory T cells in long-lasting Graves disease. As to time point: newly diagnosed GD, antithyroid drugs for less than 3 months. The TCR library used RNA extracted from PBMCs. Through Arm-PCR of CDR3 regions and iRepertoire HTBI primers, TCR beta libraries were built. TCRdb re-derived calls from the multiplex PCR reads in MiXCR, one entry per CDR3 protein. The sample lists roughly 520,000 distinct CDR3 sequences, about 12% occurring once. These same data were also listed under a study on T cells in Graves' hyperthyroidism and ophthalmopathy.

Sample: peripheral blood mononuclear cells (PBMCs), taken at new diagnosis, from a patient treated with antithyroid drugs. The receptors stem from a woman aged 25 to 39 with Graves disease.

This clonotype showed up many times. The chain employs TRBV6-1 and TRBJ1-1, with TRBD1 identical over 8 bases. V lost 5 bases, J lost 5 bases, and 13 bases stayed unmatched. CDR3 length equals 16 residues. Germline V CDR1 and CDR2: MNHNS, SASEGT. The CDR3 loop reads CASSLLSGGARTEAFF. The CDR3 DNA reads TGTGCCAGCAGTCTACTATCAGGGGGCGCGAGAACTGAAGCTTTCTTT.

This clonotype was counted ten times or more. The chain employs TRBV15 and TRBJ2-2; D possibly corresponds to TRBD2 (6 bases). This CDR3 comprises 17 residues. V was trimmed by 0 bases and J by 7 bases, leaving 18 bases between them. The germline V gene has CDR1 LNHNV and CDR2 YYDKDF (reference sequence). CDR3 region: CATSRELQRAPSGELFF. CDR3 DNA sequence: TGTGCCACCAGCAGAGAACTGCAGCGGGCCCCCAGCGGGGAGCTGTTTTTT. Combining the CDR3 with reference TRBV15 and TRBJ2-2 gives the whole variable domain DAMVIQNPRYQVTQFGKPVTLSCSQTLNHNVMYWYQQKSSQAPKLLFHYYDKDFNNEADTPDNFQSRRPNTSFCFLDIRSPGLGDTAMYLCATSRELQRAPSGELFFGEGSRLTVL.